The rows below give T cell receptor beta chains drawn from one sample of a study of CD4 T cells in relation to SARS-CoV-2 and coronaviruses. Their antigens remain unidentified. The repertoire was sequenced with immunoSEQ multiplex PCR; TCRdb's copy has only in-frame clones and lacks some. The sample carries 20,000 to 25,000 clones, around 72% recorded once. Sequencing was performed on CD4+ T cells from PBMCs, cultured in vitro. These receptors originate from a human donor in good health. The conserved cysteine and the conserved F or W are not part of the CDR3 here. D genes are given only for firm matches. Only part of the rows carry a size: once, few, many, or a class if the clone is expanded.

j_call v_call d_call clone_size cdr3_aa
TRBJ1-2 TRBV9 . . ASNKGGSNYGYT
TRBJ2-2 TRBV19 . . ASSLSPMNTGELF
TRBJ1-2 TRBV28 TRBD1 . ASSIGTVYGYT
TRBJ1-2 TRBV19 TRBD1 few ASSPQGEFYGYT
TRBJ2-5 TRBV25-1 TRBD2 . ASSTGTMVRETQY
TRBJ2-1 TRBV11-2 . . ASSSDRSGEQF
TRBJ1-2 TRBV6-1 TRBD1 . ASSERDRSNYGYT
TRBJ1-4 TRBV28 . . ASSFPLSELGEKLF
TRBJ1-2 TRBV19 . . ASSIDRIYGYT
TRBJ2-1 TRBV5-1 TRBD2 medium-sized ASSLTSGTYNEQF
TRBJ1-4 TRBV19 . . ASRAERDIYEKLF
TRBJ2-1 TRBV19 . . ASSRGGLYNEQF
TRBJ2-7 TRBV12-3/TRBV12-4 . . ASSLGYEQY
TRBJ2-1 TRBV5-1 TRBD2 . ASGRGGVGENEQF
TRBJ2-5 TRBV7-9 . . ASSLSVAYQETQY
TRBJ2-2 TRBV10-3 TRBD1 . AISESGQSTGELF
TRBJ2-7 TRBV27 TRBD2 . ASSAITSGIHEQY
TRBJ2-7 TRBV6-1 . . ASSEAGMAGSYEQY
TRBJ1-5 TRBV7-2 . . ASSPQGLYNQPQH
TRBJ2-5 TRBV9 TRBD2 . ASSARLAGGGTQY
TRBJ2-5 TRBV19 TRBD2 . ASSSTRVGGGETQY
TRBJ2-7 TRBV12-3/TRBV12-4 . . ASSLQVREQY
TRBJ2-5 TRBV6-2/TRBV6-3 TRBD2 . ASSYSQREPQWETQY
TRBJ2-5 TRBV28 . once ASSPGDIQETQY
TRBJ1-3 TRBV7-2 . . ASSLSGTVSGNTIY